This is a list of T cell receptor beta chains from one sample in a study of OX40 agonist ivuxolimab in advanced cancers. Sequenced by immunoSEQ multiplex PCR; TCRdb stores in-frame clones only, minus some. The table lists under 75,000 clones, about four fifths of them singletons. Sample: CD4+ or CD8+ T cells sorted from blood, taken in a trial of the OX40 agonist ivuxolimab. The receptors stem from an adult with an advanced solid tumor such as melanoma, head and neck, liver or kidney cancer. The CDR3 runs from the conserved cysteine through the conserved F or W. The D gene is left open where the match is weak. Not all rows give a size; the values are once, few, many and, for expanded clones, a class.

J	size	V	D	DNA	CDR3
TRBJ2-5	NA	TRBV7-2	TRBD2	TGTGCCAGCAGCTTAGTTGCTAGCGGGGGCCAAGGGACCCAGTACTTC	CASSLVASGGQGTQYF
TRBJ1-2	NA	TRBV14	NA	TGTGCCAGCAGCCAAAAGGAGACAGGCCGTACCTATGGCTACACCTTC	CASSQKETGRTYGYTF
TRBJ2-7	NA	TRBV7-8	NA	TGTGCCAGCAGCTTAGAGCGGTACGAGCAGTACTTC	CASSLERYEQYF
TRBJ2-5	NA	TRBV18	TRBD1	TGTGCCAGCTCACCGACAGGGGTAGAGCAGTACTTC	CASSPTGVEQYF
TRBJ1-1	few	TRBV11-2	TRBD1	TGTGCCAGCAGCCAGCCGACAGGGGGCGCGACTGAAGCTTTCTTT	CASSQPTGGATEAFF
TRBJ2-3	NA	TRBV5-1	NA	TGCGCCAGCAGTTTCCCCACAGATACGCAGTATTTT	CASSFPTDTQYF
TRBJ1-5	NA	TRBV5-6	NA	TGTGCCAGCAGCTTGTTGGCAGGGGTTAAGGATCAGCCCCAGCATTTT	CASSLLAGVKDQPQHF
TRBJ2-1	NA	TRBV5-4	NA	TGTGCCAGCAGCCGGGGGACAGATGGGCTCTCCTACAATGAGCAGTTCTTC	CASSRGTDGLSYNEQFF
TRBJ2-5	NA	TRBV10-3	NA	TGTGCCTCTAAGGGGGACGCGGAAGAGACCCAGTACTTC	CASKGDAEETQYF
TRBJ2-6	NA	TRBV6-5	NA	TGTGCCAGCAGTTACAAGGGGCACGGGGCCAACGTCCTGACTTTC	CASSYKGHGANVLTF
TRBJ1-1	once	TRBV18	NA	TGTGCCAGCTCACCACCTCACGTGGGGAACACTGAAGCTTTCTTT	CASSPPHVGNTEAFF
TRBJ2-3	NA	TRBV19	NA	TGTGCCAGTAGCGTGGGCACAGATACGCAGTATTTT	CASSVGTDTQYF
TRBJ1-1	NA	TRBV7-2	NA	TGTGCCAGCAGCTTAGTTGGTAGTACTGAAGCTTTCTTT	CASSLVGSTEAFF
TRBJ2-7	NA	TRBV7-8	NA	TGTGCCAGCAGCCCCGGGCAGACCTACGAGCAGTACTTC	CASSPGQTYEQYF
TRBJ2-7	NA	TRBV4-1	TRBD1	TGCGCCAGCAGCCAAGGACAGGGGGGAACCTACGAGCAGTACTTC	CASSQGQGGTYEQYF
TRBJ2-1	NA	TRBV7-2	NA	TGTGCCAGCAGCTTAGCGCGGAATGAGCAGTTCTTC	CASSLARNEQFF
TRBJ2-6	once	TRBV15	TRBD1	TGTGCCACCAGCAGAGATTGGACAGGGGGCTTTGGGGCCAACGTCCTGACTTTC	CATSRDWTGGFGANVLTF
TRBJ1-5	NA	TRBV2	TRBD1	TGTGCCAGCCACCCGGACAGGGCTTATAGCAATCAGCCCCAGCATTTT	CASHPDRAYSNQPQHF
TRBJ1-1	NA	TRBV18	NA	TGTGCCAGCTCACCACGGATACAGTCCTCGGCGAACACTGAAGCTTTCTTT	CASSPRIQSSANTEAFF
TRBJ1-4	few	TRBV5-5	TRBD1	TGTGCCAGCAGCCCGGGACAGGGGGCTAGGGATGAAAAACTGTTTTTT	CASSPGQGARDEKLFF
TRBJ1-2	NA	TRBV2	TRBD1	TGTGCCAGCAGAGGGGCGTGGGGACAGGGGGCAGGGAACTATGGCTACACCTTC	CASRGAWGQGAGNYGYTF
TRBJ1-1	NA	TRBV19	NA	TGTGCCAGTACTGGAGCGATGAACACTGAAGCTTTCTTT	CASTGAMNTEAFF
TRBJ2-7	once	TRBV13	NA	TGTGCCAGCAGCCGATCCAGGGCACGCGAGCAGTACTTC	CASSRSRAREQYF
TRBJ2-1	NA	TRBV15	TRBD2	TGTGCCACCAGCAGAGTAGTGGTACTAGCGAGCTCCTACAATGAGCAGTTCTTC	CATSRVVVLASSYNEQFF
TRBJ1-6	NA	TRBV5-6	NA	TGTGCCAGCAGCTTGGAGGGTGGAGGGGGACTGGATTCACCCCTCCACTTT	CASSLEGGGGLDSPLHF
TRBJ2-5	NA	TRBV30	NA	TGTGCCTGGTCCCCCTCGAAAGGGGGAGAGACCCAGTACTTC	CAWSPSKGGETQYF
TRBJ1-4	once	TRBV7-9	NA	TGTGCCAGCAGCCTAATGGTTAATGAAAAACTGTTTTTT	CASSLMVNEKLFF
TRBJ2-1	many	TRBV12-5	NA	TGTGCTAGTGGTTTGGAGGGGCGGGTCTACGATGAGCAGTTCTTC	CASGLEGRVYDEQFF
TRBJ1-4	once	TRBV4-1	NA	TGCGCCAGCAGAAGGGAACTAGGGAAAGGTGAAAAACTGTTTTTT	CASRRELGKGEKLFF
TRBJ2-7	NA	TRBV19	TRBD1	TGTGCCAGTAGTGTTGGGACAGCCTTCACCGGCGAGCAGTACTTC	CASSVGTAFTGEQYF
TRBJ2-1	NA	TRBV7-9	TRBD2	TGTGCCAGCAGCTTAGGGGGTAGCGGGGTAGGTGAGCAGTTCTTC	CASSLGGSGVGEQFF
TRBJ2-3	NA	TRBV5-4	TRBD2	TGTGCCAGCAGCTTAATAGCGGGGGTTACAGATACGCAGTATTTT	CASSLIAGVTDTQYF
TRBJ1-2	NA	TRBV29-1	NA	TGCAGCGTTGATTCGGCCGGATCCTTCTATGGCTACACCTTC	CSVDSAGSFYGYTF
TRBJ1-1	NA	TRBV5-1	NA	TGCGCCAGCAGCTCCTCGATATCGGGGAACACTGAAGCTTTCTTT	CASSSSISGNTEAFF
TRBJ1-2	NA	TRBV5-6	TRBD1	TGTGCCAGCAGCCCCATGTTCGCAGGGGGCTCCTATGGCTACACCTTC	CASSPMFAGGSYGYTF
TRBJ1-2	NA	TRBV5-6	NA	TGTGCCAGCAGCCAGCCTCGGGGGCGCGACTATGGCTACACCTTC	CASSQPRGRDYGYTF
TRBJ1-2	few	TRBV5-1	NA	TGCGCCAGCAGCTTCGGATCCGGGCTTGATGGCTACACCTTC	CASSFGSGLDGYTF
TRBJ1-1	few	TRBV2	NA	TGTGCCAGCAGTGACCAGGGACGAGGAACTGAAGCTTTCTTT	CASSDQGRGTEAFF
TRBJ1-4	NA	TRBV4-1	NA	TGCGCCAGCAGCCAAGGAGTACTCCGGGGGAGTGAAAAACTGTTTTTT	CASSQGVLRGSEKLFF
TRBJ2-1	NA	TRBV5-1	TRBD2	TGCGCCAGCAGCCAAGGACTAGCGGGGCACAATGAGCAGTTCTTC	CASSQGLAGHNEQFF
TRBJ2-1	NA	TRBV10-3	TRBD2	TGTGCCATCACCGAGCGGGGGGCCTACAATGAGCAGTTCTTC	CAITERGAYNEQFF
TRBJ1-1	few	TRBV10-3	NA	TGTGCCATCAGTGTCGGGGGTGCTGGTGAAGCTTTCTTT	CAISVGGAGEAFF
TRBJ1-4	NA	TRBV21-1	NA	TGTGCCAGCAGCAAAGCGCTTTGGAACAGGGCAACTAATGAAAAACTGTTTTTT	CASSKALWNRATNEKLFF
TRBJ1-3	NA	TRBV12-5	TRBD1	TGTGCTAGTGGTTTGGTCTCGACAGGGATTGGAAACACCATATATTTT	CASGLVSTGIGNTIYF
TRBJ1-1	NA	TRBV4-3	NA	TGCGCCAGCAGCCAAGATCTCGGGTCATCCGGTAGGAACACTGAAGCTTTCTTT	CASSQDLGSSGRNTEAFF
TRBJ2-1	NA	TRBV11-1	NA	TGTGCCAGCAGCTTTGGGCGCGGGGAGCAGTTCTTC	CASSFGRGEQFF
TRBJ1-1	NA	TRBV9	TRBD1	TGTGCCAGCAGTACGACGGGACAGACTGAAGCTTTCTTT	CASSTTGQTEAFF
TRBJ1-2	NA	TRBV5-1	NA	TGCGCCAGCAGCTTGAACCCTGCGAATGGCTACACCTTC	CASSLNPANGYTF
TRBJ1-3	NA	TRBV7-2	NA	TGTGCCAGCAGTACACCGTTAGGGGCGAGGAACACCATATATTTT	CASSTPLGARNTIYF
TRBJ1-5	NA	TRBV10-2	NA	TGCGCCAGCAGTGAGGTCGGAAGGAATCAGCCCCAGCATTTT	CASSEVGRNQPQHF
TRBJ2-2	once	TRBV2	TRBD1	TGTGCCAGCAGTGAAGCGCTTCGACAGGGGGCCGGGGAGCTGTTTTTT	CASSEALRQGAGELFF
TRBJ2-3	NA	TRBV5-4	NA	TGTGCCAGCAGCTTGAGTTCAGGGAGAACAGATACGCAGTATTTT	CASSLSSGRTDTQYF
TRBJ1-1	NA	TRBV11-3	NA	TGTGCCAGCAGCTTGGGGTGGAACACTGAAGCTTTCTTT	CASSLGWNTEAFF
TRBJ1-3	NA	TRBV6-6	NA	TGTGCCAGCAGTTACTGGGGGGCAGGGATTAACACCATATATTTT	CASSYWGAGINTIYF
TRBJ2-1	few	TRBV5-1	NA	TGCGCCAGCAGCGTGGAGGACTACAATGAGCAGTTCTTC	CASSVEDYNEQFF
TRBJ1-5	NA	TRBV6-5	NA	TGTGCCAGCAGTTACTCCCGGCAGGGTCAGCCCCAGCATTTT	CASSYSRQGQPQHF
TRBJ2-1	NA	TRBV4-3	TRBD2	TGCGCCAGCAGCCAACGCCCCCCGGGACTAGCGTATGAGCAGTTCTTC	CASSQRPPGLAYEQFF